The rows below give T cell receptor beta chains drawn from one sample of a study of T-cell memory formation after mild COVID-19. From the 5' RACE reads, TCRdb called clonotypes with MiXCR, one entry per CDR3 protein. The repertoire holds about 150,000 distinct CDR3 sequences, with less than 20% as singletons. Sequenced: PBMCs or a T cell subset sorted from them (not recorded which). These receptors were collected from an adult woman who had mild COVID-19 (a few samples of this study predate the infection). Cell type and time point are not known. The CDR3 runs from the conserved cysteine through the conserved F or W. A D gene is named only where the DNA matches it firmly. Rows give clone size only sometimes, using once, few, many, or a class for an expanded clone.

J: TRBJ2-5
size: few
V: TRBV29-1
D: TRBD1
CDR3: CSVGYWTGEGTQYF
DNA: TGCAGCGTCGGTTACTGGACAGGGGAGGGGACCCAGTACTTC

J: TRBJ1-2
size: few
V: TRBV5-1
D: NA
CDR3: CASSSSGSLNYGYTF
DNA: TGCGCCAGCAGCTCGTCTGGGAGCCTAAACTATGGCTACACCTTC

J: TRBJ2-3
size: NA
V: TRBV6-1
D: NA
CDR3: CASSEDGQRMDTQYF
DNA: TGTGCCAGCAGTGAAGACGGGCAGAGGATGGATACGCAGTATTTT

J: TRBJ1-5
size: many
V: TRBV20-1
D: NA
CDR3: CSARGQGLHQPQHF
DNA: TGCAGTGCTAGAGGGCAGGGGCTCCATCAGCCCCAGCATTTT

J: TRBJ1-1
size: few
V: TRBV5-1
D: TRBD1
CDR3: CASSLRTGVTEAFF
DNA: TGCGCCAGCAGCTTACGGACAGGGGTCACTGAAGCTTTCTTT

J: TRBJ1-2
size: NA
V: TRBV29-1
D: NA
CDR3: CSVYSSYGYTF
DNA: TGCAGCGTTTATTCTAGCTATGGCTACACCTTC

J: TRBJ2-7
size: NA
V: TRBV6-2/TRBV6-3
D: NA
CDR3: CASSYSSTFLSYEQYF
DNA: TGTGCCAGCAGTTACTCTTCTACCTTCCTTTCCTACGAGCAGTACTTC

J: TRBJ2-5
size: few
V: TRBV3-1
D: NA
CDR3: CASSQDPGRRETQYF
DNA: TGTGCCAGCAGCCAAGATCCGGGTCGACGAGAGACCCAGTACTTC

J: TRBJ2-7
size: once
V: TRBV20-1
D: TRBD2
CDR3: CSARDPRTSGRDEQYF
DNA: TGCAGTGCTAGAGATCCCCGGACTAGCGGGAGGGACGAGCAGTACTTC

J: TRBJ2-1
size: NA
V: TRBV18
D: TRBD2
CDR3: CASSPLAGGNEQFF
DNA: TGTGCCAGCTCACCGCTAGCGGGAGGGAATGAGCAGTTCTTC

J: TRBJ2-5
size: NA
V: TRBV18
D: NA
CDR3: CASSRQGRETQYF
DNA: TGTGCCAGCTCACGCCAGGGTCGGGAGACCCAGTACTTC

J: TRBJ1-2
size: NA
V: TRBV7-2
D: TRBD1
CDR3: CASSLDRDYGYTF
DNA: TGTGCCAGCAGCCTGGACAGGGACTATGGCTACACCTTC

J: TRBJ1-4
size: NA
V: TRBV20-1
D: NA
CDR3: CSAVDRRFNEKLFF
DNA: TGCAGTGCCGTCGACAGGCGATTTAATGAAAAACTGTTTTTT

J: TRBJ2-3
size: NA
V: TRBV24-1
D: TRBD2
CDR3: CATSEAGRDTQYF
DNA: TGTGCCACCAGTGAAGCGGGGAGAGATACGCAGTATTTT

J: TRBJ1-1
size: NA
V: TRBV7-3
D: NA
CDR3: CASSDGTGGAFF
DNA: TGTGCCAGCAGCGACGGGACCGGGGGAGCTTTCTTT

J: TRBJ1-2
size: few
V: TRBV6-6
D: TRBD1
CDR3: CASSYRGRTAGYTF
DNA: TGTGCCAGCAGCTACAGGGGGCGTACTGCTGGCTACACCTTC

J: TRBJ2-5
size: few
V: TRBV19
D: NA
CDR3: CASSNRGGETQYF
DNA: TGTGCCAGTAGTAACAGGGGGGGGGAGACCCAGTACTTC

J: TRBJ1-1
size: NA
V: TRBV5-5
D: NA
CDR3: CASSRTQVGNTEAFF
DNA: TGTGCCAGCAGCCGAACACAGGTGGGGAACACTGAAGCTTTCTTT

J: TRBJ2-2
size: NA
V: TRBV7-9
D: NA
CDR3: CASSQKGFRDTESGELFF
DNA: TGTGCCAGCTCCCAAAAGGGGTTCCGGGACACCGAGTCCGGGGAGCTGTTTTTT

J: TRBJ1-2
size: few
V: TRBV4-1
D: NA
CDR3: CASSQQGGYGYTF
DNA: TGCGCCAGCAGCCAACAAGGGGGCTATGGCTACACCTTC

J: TRBJ2-3
size: few
V: TRBV7-2
D: NA
CDR3: CASSRSGFPTDTQYF
DNA: TGTGCCAGCAGCCGTTCCGGTTTCCCCACAGATACGCAGTATTTT

J: TRBJ2-7
size: NA
V: TRBV11-2
D: NA
CDR3: CASSWLRDTYEQYF
DNA: TGTGCCAGCAGCTGGCTCCGGGACACCTACGAGCAGTACTTC

J: TRBJ2-5
size: few
V: TRBV4-1
D: TRBD2
CDR3: CASSQVYIAGGRTQYF
DNA: TGCGCCAGCAGCCAAGTGTACATAGCGGGGGGCCGAACCCAGTACTTC

J: TRBJ2-7
size: few
V: TRBV20-1
D: TRBD2
CDR3: CSGTSGSWYEQYF
DNA: TGCAGTGGGACTAGCGGGAGTTGGTACGAGCAGTACTTC

J: TRBJ2-3
size: few
V: TRBV5-1
D: NA
CDR3: CASSLGAAGAPDTQYF
DNA: TGCGCCAGCAGCTTGGGAGCGGCGGGGGCCCCAGATACGCAGTATTTT

J: TRBJ2-1
size: NA
V: TRBV5-1
D: NA
CDR3: CASSRGGGSYNEQFF
DNA: TGCGCCAGCAGCAGGGGGGGAGGGTCCTACAATGAGCAGTTCTTC

J: TRBJ2-1
size: few
V: TRBV5-1
D: TRBD2
CDR3: CASSPPTSGTGNEQFF
DNA: TGCGCCAGCAGCCCCCCGACTAGCGGGACCGGCAATGAGCAGTTCTTC

J: TRBJ2-1
size: few
V: TRBV30
D: NA
CDR3: CAWSVKGLYNEQFF
DNA: TGTGCCTGGAGTGTAAAAGGACTCTACAATGAGCAGTTCTTC

J: TRBJ2-7
size: few
V: TRBV5-1
D: NA
CDR3: CASSLARDTAYEQYF
DNA: TGCGCCAGCAGCTTGGCCAGGGACACGGCCTACGAGCAGTACTTC

J: TRBJ1-5
size: NA
V: TRBV5-1
D: NA
CDR3: CASKLGLQGNQPQHF
DNA: TGCGCCAGCAAGCTTGGATTACAGGGCAATCAGCCCCAGCATTTT

J: TRBJ2-3
size: few
V: TRBV7-9
D: TRBD1
CDR3: CASRIGQGPEDTQYF
DNA: TGTGCCAGCAGGATAGGACAGGGGCCAGAGGATACGCAGTATTTT